These 5 T cell receptor beta chains came from one sample sequenced in a study of CD8 T cells in ankylosing spondylitis (dated by TCRdb to the late 2010s). Library preparation employed 5' RACE. Data came from an Illumina HiSeq 2500. The public reads were run again by TCRdb, first through fastp at Q25 and then through MiXCR, and only productive beta chains were kept. A single entry per CDR3 protein holds the most common genes and DNA from its merged rows. The sample table shows 35,000 to 50,000 distinct CDR3 sequences, and less than 4% are seen once. The top ten clones comprise around 2.8% of the sample. Sequencing input: blood, either unsorted or a sorted T cell fraction (not recorded which). These receptors were obtained from a male donor with ankylosing spondylitis or in good health (not recorded which).

This clonotype was picked up many times. The chain joins TRBV9 to TRBJ1-6; 7 positions agree with TRBD1. Germline trimming cut 3 bases from V and 10 bases from J; bases unmatched to any gene: 7. The germline CDR1 and CDR2 sequences are SGDLS and YYNGEE. The length of the CDR3 is 14 residues. In DNA form, the CDR3 reads TGTGCCAGCAGCGCGACAGGGAGAGGCTCACCCCTCCACTTT. It translates to CASSATGRGSPLHF.

At least ten counts were recorded for this clonotype. J is TRBJ2-5 and V is TRBV9; 8 positions agree with TRBD2. This CDR3 has 17 residues. J was trimmed by 4 bases and V by 4 bases; bases with no gene match: 15. The V gene's germline CDR1 is SGDLS and CDR2 YYNGEE. CDR3 protein: CASSPPGGLAGGETQYF. CDR3 coding DNA: TGTGCCAGCAGCCCGCCAGGAGGGCTAGCGGGCGGAGAGACCCAGTACTTC. Filled out from reference TRBV9 and TRBJ2-5, the complete variable domain reads DSGVTQTPKHLITATGQRVTLRCSPRSGDLSVYWYQQSLDQGLQFLIQYYNGEERAKGNILERFSAQQFPDLHSELNLSSLELGDSALYFCASSPPGGLAGGETQYFGPGTRLLVL.

This clonotype was recorded many times. V and J are TRBV9 and TRBJ2-3; TRBD2 aligns across 7 bases. The CDR3 runs to 17 residues. Trimming cost V 3 bases and J 1 base; bases outside gene matches: 11. Germline CDR1 and CDR2: SGDLS and YYNGEE. The DNA of the CDR3 is TGTGCCAGCAGCGAGACCCCTACTAGCGTGCGCACAGATACGCAGTATTTT. It translates to CASSETPTSVRTDTQYF.

This clonotype has at least ten counts. The chain links TRBV9 to TRBJ2-2, with 10 bases that match TRBD2. The CDR3 is 17 amino acids. V was pared by 0 bases and J by 5 bases, with 7 bases of the junction left unmatched. The V gene's germline CDR1 is SGDLS and CDR2 YYNGEE. The CDR3 reads CASSVGEVAGGTGELFF. The CDR3 DNA reads as TGTGCCAGCAGCGTAGGGGAGGTAGCGGGAGGAACCGGGGAGCTGTTTTTT. Using reference TRBV9 and TRBJ2-2 for the parts outside the CDR3, the full variable domain is DSGVTQTPKHLITATGQRVTLRCSPRSGDLSVYWYQQSLDQGLQFLIQYYNGEERAKGNILERFSAQQFPDLHSELNLSSLELGDSALYFCASSVGEVAGGTGELFFGEGSRLTVL.

This clonotype appeared many times. The chain has TRBV9 and TRBJ2-5; D not certain. Germline V gene data show CDR1 as SGDLS and CDR2 as YYNGEE. The length of the CDR3 is 14 residues. Trimming cost V 0 bases and J 5 bases, with 11 bases left between them. For the CDR3, the DNA is TGTGCCAGCAGCGTAGGGGCTAGGTCGGAGACCCAGTACTTC. It translates to CASSVGARSETQYF. Full variable domain (missing parts from reference TRBV9 and TRBJ2-5): DSGVTQTPKHLITATGQRVTLRCSPRSGDLSVYWYQQSLDQGLQFLIQYYNGEERAKGNILERFSAQQFPDLHSELNLSSLELGDSALYFCASSVGARSETQYFGPGTRLLVL.